This entry describes one T cell receptor beta chain. The data derive from a study of tumor-infiltrating lymphocytes in primary liver carcinoma. There are 14 residues in the CDR3. Germline lookup yields CDR1 MNHNS and CDR2 SASEGT. The germline V and J ends were trimmed by 5 bases and 5 bases, with 12 bases remaining between them. The roughly 17-31 mg bulk tissue piece was not sorted before simultaneous RNA and DNA extraction. The input was approximately 0.45 ug total RNA; TCR beta cDNA was made from it with a constant-region primer. Employing slightly modified ARM-PCR, three nested multiplex PCR rounds were run, and these gave rise to the TCR beta libraries. With TRBV1-TRBV30 forward primers and a C-beta reverse primer, the first two PCR rounds were run for nine to eleven cycles each. TCRdb analysed the multiplex PCR reads with MiXCR anew, one entry per CDR3 protein. The sample contains about 130,000 distinct CDR3 sequences, 60% to 80% of which appear only once.

Sequenced sample: liver tumor tissue from sampling region 3. Subset indicated: tumor region T3, left-lateral pole. This clonotype was sampled from a woman aged 60 to 75 with primary liver carcinoma and hepatitis B virus infection. The J gene is TRBJ2-2, the V gene TRBV6-1; no clear D. CDR3 region: CASSTKGSTGELFF. In nucleotides, the CDR3 is TGTGCCAGCAGTACAAAGGGTAGTACCGGGGAGCTGTTTTTT.